Shown below are 31 T cell receptor beta chains from a single sample sequenced in a study of blood T cell repertoires in COVID-19. Clones were sequenced by immunoSEQ multiplex PCR, and TCRdb holds only the in-frame ones, with some missing. This sample has fewer than 250,000 clones, with 83% found just once. The sequencing input was PBMCs or T cells enriched from blood (not recorded which). These receptors were collected from a woman in her forties who had been exposed to COVID-19.

The chain uses TRBV7-7 and TRBJ2-5, with D possibly being TRBD2 (7 bases). CDR1 is SSHAT and CDR2 is FNYEAQ in the germline V gene (reference sequence). Trimming cost V 3 bases and J 4 bases, with 15 bases left between them. This CDR3 has 15 amino acids. The DNA of the CDR3 is TGTGCCAGCAGCTTGGGGGCGGGGGCCGGAGAGACCCAGTACTTC. Translation gives CASSLGAGAGETQYF.

The genes are TRBV7-2 and TRBJ2-3, with D perhaps TRBD1 (6 bases). Germline CDR1 SGHTA, CDR2 FQGNSA. The CDR3 consists of 16 residues. Trimming removed 5 bases at V and 2 bases at J, with 17 bases between. CDR3 bases: TGTGCCAGCAGCCCAACCCCAGGGGTCCTCACAGATACGCAGTATTTT. This encodes CASSPTPGVLTDTQYF.

This chain joins TRBV24-1 and TRBJ2-7, with D perhaps TRBD2 (5 bases). Trimming pared 4 bases from V and 0 bases from J, leaving 12 bases between. This CDR3 region has 15 residues. CDR1 KGHDR and CDR2 SFDVKD come from the germline V gene. CDR3 protein: CATSDGGGGSYEQYF. The CDR3 bases are TGTGCCACCAGTGACGGTGGAGGAGGCTCCTACGAGCAGTACTTC.

A single count supports this clone. The chain carries TRBV5-4 and TRBJ1-1; 8 bases are shared with TRBD1. The CDR3 runs 16 residues. V was pared by 0 bases and J by 6 bases, with 10 bases of the junction left unmatched. In germline, CDR1 is SGHNT, CDR2 YYREEE (reference sequence). DNA of the CDR3: TGTGCCAGCAGCTTGGAGGGACAGGAGCTTCAACCTGAAGCTTTCTTT. It encodes CASSLEGQELQPEAFF.

This chain links TRBV6-2 or TRBV6-3 with TRBJ2-7, with TRBD1 matching 7 bases. Trimming removed 6 bases from V and 1 base from J; junction bases left unmatched: 12. This CDR3 comprises 16 residues. Germline loops: CDR1 MNHEY, CDR2 SVGEGT. CDR3 region: CASSETGAGRSYEQYF. As DNA, the CDR3 is TGTGCCAGCAGCGAAACAGGGGCCGGTCGGTCCTACGAGCAGTACTTC.

V usage is TRBV29-1 and J usage is TRBJ1-1; 7 nucleotides agree with TRBD1. Per germline, CDR1 SQVTM and CDR2 ANQGSEA. The CDR3 spans 14 residues. The V segment lost 4 bases and the J segment 3 bases; nucleotides outside the gene matches: 8. CDR3 sequence: CSVGQSRGDTEAFF. CDR3 coding DNA: TGCAGCGTTGGCCAGTCCAGGGGGGACACTGAAGCTTTCTTT.

V is TRBV2 and J is TRBJ1-1; 10 bases are shared with TRBD1. The germline CDR1 and CDR2 sequences are SNHLY and FYNNEI. After removal of 7 bases from V and 4 bases from J, the junction contained 6 bases not matched to a gene. This CDR3 is 14 amino acids long. The CDR3 is CASTWTGGGTEAFF. CDR3 bases: TGTGCCAGCACCTGGACAGGGGGTGGCACTGAAGCTTTCTTT.

The chain uses TRBV7-6 and TRBJ2-1; D is uncertain. In germline, CDR1 is SGHVS, CDR2 FNYEAQ. With 1 base removed from V and 0 bases from J, the gap between germline ends came to 7 bases. The CDR3 extends over 15 amino acids. CDR3 sequence: CASSLERSSYNEQFF. The CDR3 region has the DNA TGTGCCAGCAGCTTAGAACGGAGCTCCTACAATGAGCAGTTCTTC.

This chain connects TRBV10-3 to TRBJ1-1, with TRBD1 as a possible D gene (5 bases). CDR1 and CDR2 from the germline V gene are ENHRY and SYGVKD. CDR3 length equals 13 residues. The V gene lost 11 bases and the J gene lost 4 bases, with 17 bases spanning the gap. The chain's CDR3 is CASNRLSGTEAFF. CDR3 DNA: TGTGCCTCCAACAGGTTATCCGGCACTGAAGCTTTCTTT.

This chain joins TRBV4-3 and TRBJ2-5; 12 bases map to TRBD2. Per the germline V gene, CDR1 is LGHNA and CDR2 is YSLEER. V gave up 4 bases and J gave up 5 bases; unmatched junction bases: 5. CDR3 size: 15 residues. CDR3 sequence (DNA): TGCGCCAGCAGCCGACTAGCGGGGGTTTCGGAGACCCAGTACTTC. It yields the protein CASSRLAGVSETQYF.

The V gene is TRBV5-1, the J gene TRBJ1-2; 9 nucleotides align to TRBD1. CDR1 and CDR2 (germline): SGHRS, YFSETQ. V gave up 0 bases and J gave up 11 bases; unmatched junction bases: 8. The CDR3 contains 14 residues. Here the CDR3 reads CASSLGGQGWPYTF. The CDR3 DNA follows: TGCGCCAGCAGCTTGGGGGGACAGGGTTGGCCTTACACCTTC.

This clone has only one observation. The genes are TRBV24-1 and TRBJ2-3; 10 bases match TRBD1. In germline, CDR1 is KGHDR, CDR2 SFDVKD. CDR3 length: 17 residues. V lost 5 bases, J lost 0 bases, and 7 bases stayed unmatched. Here the CDR3 reads CATSGGTGALSTDTQYF. The CDR3 nucleotides read TGTGCCACCAGTGGAGGGACAGGGGCCCTAAGCACAGATACGCAGTATTTT.

V usage is TRBV2 and J usage is TRBJ1-4; D possibly corresponds to TRBD1 (6 bases). Germline V gene lookup returns CDR1 SNHLY and CDR2 FYNNEI. CDR3 length: 15 residues. The V gene lost 3 bases and the J gene lost 0 bases, with 8 bases spanning the gap. The CDR3 protein is CASSDPGATNEKLFF. The CDR3 nucleotides are TGTGCCAGCAGTGACCCAGGGGCAACTAATGAAAAACTGTTTTTT. Drawing the rest from reference TRBV2 and TRBJ1-4, the complete variable domain is EPEVTQTPSHQVTQMGQEVILRCVPISNHLYFYWYRQILGQKVEFLVSFYNNEISEKSEIFDDQFSVERPDGSNFTLKIRSTKLEDSAMYFCASSDPGATNEKLFFGSGTQLSVL.

The chain carries TRBV7-2 and TRBJ2-3; TRBD2 agrees at 11 bases. Per the germline V gene, CDR1 is SGHTA and CDR2 is FQGNSA. This CDR3 has 14 residues. Unmatched junction bases numbered 7, after V lost 6 bases and J lost 8 bases. The chain's CDR3 is CASSLSGGAGTQYF. The CDR3 DNA reads TGTGCCAGCAGTCTTAGCGGGGGGGCCGGTACGCAGTATTTT.

The chain couples TRBV29-1 to TRBJ1-2; 7 bases align to TRBD1. This CDR3 is built from 16 residues. The J segment lost 2 bases and the V segment lost 6 bases, leaving 15 bases of the junction unmatched. The germline CDR1 and CDR2 sequences are SQVTM and ANQGSEA. For the CDR3, the DNA is TGCAGCGTCACCAGGGGTGTAGGGGACAGCAACTATGGCTACACCTTC. It is translated as CSVTRGVGDSNYGYTF.

The chain combines TRBV28 with TRBJ1-2; D possibly corresponds to TRBD1 (5 bases). The length of the CDR3 is 14 residues. Germline-derived CDR1 and CDR2 are MDHEN and SYDVKM. Trimming stripped 3 bases from V and 3 bases from J, with 11 bases between. CDR3 DNA sequence: TGTGCCAGCAGTTTTGGCAGGGAGGACTATGGCTACACCTTC. The encoded protein is CASSFGREDYGYTF.

The chain carries TRBV5-1 and TRBJ2-3, with D tentatively TRBD1 (6 bases). The CDR3 spans 15 residues. Trimming removed 0 bases from V and 4 bases from J, with 12 bases in between. Germline CDR1 SGHRS, CDR2 YFSETQ. CDR3 sequence: CASSLEAGAADTQYF. DNA for the CDR3: TGCGCCAGCAGCTTGGAGGCAGGGGCGGCAGATACGCAGTATTTT.

This clone was detected only a few times. The chain joins TRBV28 to TRBJ1-6; TRBD1 agrees at 8 bases. CDR3 length: 17 residues. V trimming: 4 bases; J trimming: 3 bases; junction bases outside the gene matches: 8. Germline CDR1 is MDHEN and CDR2 is SYDVKM. The CDR3 DNA reads as TGTGCCAGCAGTTCACCGACAGGGGTGATCTATAATTCACCCCTCCACTTT. Encoded protein: CASSSPTGVIYNSPLHF.

The V and J genes are TRBV6-1 and TRBJ2-3, with 15 bases lining up with TRBD2. Germline trimming cut 2 bases from V and 2 bases from J; bases unmatched to any gene: 14. CDR3 size: 21 residues. Germline CDR1 reads MNHNS; CDR2 reads SASEGT. CDR3 nucleotide sequence: TGTGCCAGCAGTGAACCCTCAATGGGGACTAGCGGGGGGAGGCCCACAGATACGCAGTATTTT. It specifies CASSEPSMGTSGGRPTDTQYF.

This rearrangement joins TRBV6-1 to TRBJ2-4; 9 nucleotides align to TRBD1. Germline-derived CDR1 and CDR2 are MNHNS and SASEGT. The CDR3 is 17 residues long. The V gene end was trimmed by 2 bases and the J gene end by 1 base; junction bases not matched to a gene: 6. The CDR3 is CASSERSGTGAKNIQYF. The DNA for the CDR3 is TGTGCCAGCAGTGAAAGGAGTGGGACAGGGGCCAAAAACATTCAGTACTTC.

The genes are TRBV28 and TRBJ1-4; D is unresolved. Germline V CDR1 and CDR2: MDHEN, SYDVKM. The CDR3 has 13 residues. The V and J ends lost 10 bases and 8 bases respectively, with 17 bases between them. This CDR3 is CATGKGRNEKLFF. The DNA for the CDR3 is TGTGCCACCGGAAAAGGGAGGAACGAAAAACTGTTTTTT.

This sequence joins TRBV5-1 and TRBJ1-2; D uncertain. The ends were cut back, 0 bases at V and 3 bases at J, with 18 bases in the middle. CDR3 length: 17 amino acids. Germline assignment: CDR1 SGHRS and CDR2 YFSETQ. The DNA for the CDR3 is TGCGCCAGCAGCTTGGCGGCGGGAGGGTTAATGGACTATGGCTACACCTTC. It encodes CASSLAAGGLMDYGYTF.

This clone was recorded only once. The J gene is TRBJ2-1, the V gene TRBV25-1; TRBD2 matches at 7 bases. The CDR3 is 17 residues long. Germline V gene sequence: CDR1 MGHDK, CDR2 SYGVNS. V lost 6 bases, J lost 1 base, and 12 bases stayed unmatched. CDR3 sequence: CASRPSERGGSYNEQFF. The CDR3 coding sequence is TGTGCCAGCAGGCCTAGTGAGCGGGGTGGGTCCTACAATGAGCAGTTCTTC.

The V gene is TRBV6-2 or TRBV6-3, the J gene TRBJ2-3; 10 bases are shared with TRBD2. The CDR3 sequence is 19 residues long. Looked up from germline, CDR1 is MNHEY and CDR2 is SVGEGT. V lost 2 bases to trimming and J lost 0 bases; unmatched junction nucleotides: 11. This chain's CDR3 is CASSYPISGGLPSTDTQYF. The CDR3 DNA is TGTGCCAGCAGTTACCCCATTAGCGGGGGGCTACCTAGCACAGATACGCAGTATTTT.

This chain links TRBV7-9 with TRBJ2-3; weak D call: TRBD2 (7 bases). The CDR3 consists of 14 residues. Germline values: CDR1 SEHNR, CDR2 FQNEAQ (reference sequence). The V end was cut by 4 bases, the J end by 6 bases, with 14 bases between. CDR3 nucleotides: TGTGCCAGCAGCTCCCGGGGGGCCGGGGATACGCAGTATTTT. This codes for CASSSRGAGDTQYF.

The chain carries TRBV7-3 and TRBJ2-1; 7 bases agree with TRBD2. The CDR3 totals 14 residues. The V gene end was trimmed by 3 bases and the J gene end by 5 bases; junction bases not matched to a gene: 4. Germline V lookup: CDR1 SGHTA, CDR2 FQGTGA. DNA for the CDR3: TGTGCCAGCAGCTTCGGGGGGACGGACAATGAGCAGTTCTTC. This translates into CASSFGGTDNEQFF. The full variable domain, its missing parts supplied by reference TRBV7-3 and TRBJ2-1, is GAGVSQTPSNKVTEKGKYVELRCDPISGHTALYWYRQSLGQGPEFLIYFQGTGAADDSGLPNDRFFAVRPEGSVSTLKIQRTERGDSAVYLCASSFGGTDNEQFFGPGTRLTVL.

This chain uses TRBV27 with TRBJ1-2, with 8 bases fitting TRBD1. J lost 2 bases, V lost 3 bases, and 5 bases had no gene match. Germline V gives CDR1 MNHEY, CDR2 SMNVEV (reference sequence). The CDR3 length is 15 residues. CDR3 residues: CASSFQTGDNYGYTF. The CDR3 DNA reads TGTGCCAGCAGTTTCCAGACAGGGGACAACTATGGCTACACCTTC.

This chain links TRBV20-1 with TRBJ1-2; 10 positions match TRBD1. The CDR3 is made up of 13 amino acids. J gave up 8 bases and V 3 bases, and 6 bases lay outside the gene matches. CDR1 and CDR2 from the germline V gene are DFQATT and SNEGSKA (reference sequence). The CDR3 loop reads CSASDRGRVGYTF. The CDR3 bases are TGCAGTGCTAGTGACAGGGGGCGAGTGGGCTACACCTTC.

The chain recombines TRBV9 with TRBJ1-3; D not certain. The germline V gene encodes CDR1 SGDLS and CDR2 YYNGEE. V gave up 4 bases and J gave up 1 base, with 15 bases separating them. The CDR3 is 16 amino acids. This chain's CDR3 is CASSPTSGGSGNTIYF. The CDR3 coding sequence is TGTGCCAGCAGCCCAACTTCCGGCGGATCTGGAAACACCATATATTTT.

The chain has TRBV11-2 and TRBJ2-7; 7 positions match TRBD2. Germline V gene data show CDR1 as SGHAT and CDR2 as FQNNGV. This CDR3 is 14 amino acids long. V gave up 2 bases and J gave up 5 bases; unmatched junction bases: 6. CDR3 in amino acids: CASSLFDGGDEQYF. The CDR3 DNA reads TGTGCCAGCAGCTTATTCGATGGGGGGGACGAGCAGTACTTC.

This chain links TRBV15 with TRBJ2-1; 10 positions agree with TRBD2. J gave up 7 bases and V 0 bases, and 12 bases lay outside the gene matches. The CDR3 contains 18 residues. In germline, CDR1 is LNHNV, CDR2 YYDKDF (reference sequence). The CDR3 sequence is CATSRESSGGAFRNEQFF. The CDR3 nucleotides are TGTGCCACCAGCAGAGAATCCAGCGGGGGGGCCTTCAGGAATGAGCAGTTCTTC.